This T cell receptor beta chain was documented in a study of post-analysis software for immune sequencing data. The study's findings and limits: About five TRBV segments appeared more often in patients than in controls, and TRBV5-6, TRBV5-1 and TRBV20-1 were among these. Under the F measure, samples that were prepared in one batch clustered strongly together. Compared against controls, patients with multiple sclerosis displayed significantly lower normalized Chao1 diversity.

As to this clonotype: Antigen: not known.

Incorporated into the TCR beta cDNA libraries were unique molecular identifiers, which served to reduce PCR and sequencing biases. TCRdb independently ran MiXCR on the PCR reads; one entry per CDR3 protein. The table includes more than 450,000 distinct CDR3 sequences, roughly 40% detected once. J gave up 5 bases and V 5 bases, and 7 bases lay outside the gene matches. The V gene's germline CDR1 is WNHNN and CDR2 SYGVQD (reference sequence). CDR3 length: 14 residues. The sample consisted of blood. This receptor was taken from a girl between 5 and 17 years old with multiple sclerosis. This chain links TRBV10-1 with TRBJ1-2; 8 bases are shared with TRBD1. CDR3 nucleotide sequence: TGCGCCAGCAGTTCCGGGACAGGACCTTATGGCTACACCTTC. Residues: CASSSGTGPYGYTF.